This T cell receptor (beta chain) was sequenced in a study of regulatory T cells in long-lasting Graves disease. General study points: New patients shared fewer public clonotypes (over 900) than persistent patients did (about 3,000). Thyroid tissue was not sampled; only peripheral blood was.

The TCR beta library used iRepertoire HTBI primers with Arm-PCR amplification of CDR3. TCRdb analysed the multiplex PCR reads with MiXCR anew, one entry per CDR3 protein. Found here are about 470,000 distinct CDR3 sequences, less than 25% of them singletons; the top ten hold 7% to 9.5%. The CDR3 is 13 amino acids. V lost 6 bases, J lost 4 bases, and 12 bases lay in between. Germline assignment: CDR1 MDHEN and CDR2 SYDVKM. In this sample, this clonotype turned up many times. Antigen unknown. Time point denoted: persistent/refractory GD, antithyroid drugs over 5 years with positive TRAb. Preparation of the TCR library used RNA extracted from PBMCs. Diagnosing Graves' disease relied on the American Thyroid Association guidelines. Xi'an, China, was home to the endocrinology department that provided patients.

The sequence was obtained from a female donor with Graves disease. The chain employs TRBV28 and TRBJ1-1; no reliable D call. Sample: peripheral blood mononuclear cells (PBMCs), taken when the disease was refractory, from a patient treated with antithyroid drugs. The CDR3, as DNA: TGTGCCAGCAGAACCCTTGTGGGCACTGAAGCTTTCTTT. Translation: CASRTLVGTEAFF.